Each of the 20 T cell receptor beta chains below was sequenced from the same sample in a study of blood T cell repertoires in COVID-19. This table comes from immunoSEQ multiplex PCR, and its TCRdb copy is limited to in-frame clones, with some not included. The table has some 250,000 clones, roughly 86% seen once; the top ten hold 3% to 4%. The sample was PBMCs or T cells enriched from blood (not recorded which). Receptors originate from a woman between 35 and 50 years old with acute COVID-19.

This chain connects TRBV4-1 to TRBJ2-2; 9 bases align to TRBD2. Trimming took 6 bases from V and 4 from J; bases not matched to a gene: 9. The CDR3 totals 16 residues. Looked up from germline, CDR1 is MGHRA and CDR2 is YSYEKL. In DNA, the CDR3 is TGCGCCAGCAGACCCAGGAGCGGGAGGTCCACCGGGGAGCTGTTTTTT. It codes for CASRPRSGRSTGELFF.

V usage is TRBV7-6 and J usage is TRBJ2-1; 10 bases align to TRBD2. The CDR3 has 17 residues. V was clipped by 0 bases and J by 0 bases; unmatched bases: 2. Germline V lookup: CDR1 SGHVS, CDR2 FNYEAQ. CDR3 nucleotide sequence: TGTGCCAGCAGCTTAGCAGCGGGAGGGGACTCCTACAATGAGCAGTTCTTC. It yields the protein CASSLAAGGDSYNEQFF. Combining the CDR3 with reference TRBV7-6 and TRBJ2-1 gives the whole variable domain GAGVSQSPRYKVTKRGQDVALRCDPISGHVSLYWYRQALGQGPEFLTYFNYEAQQDKSGLPNDRFSAERPEGSISTLTIQRTEQRDSAMYRCASSLAAGGDSYNEQFFGPGTRLTVL.

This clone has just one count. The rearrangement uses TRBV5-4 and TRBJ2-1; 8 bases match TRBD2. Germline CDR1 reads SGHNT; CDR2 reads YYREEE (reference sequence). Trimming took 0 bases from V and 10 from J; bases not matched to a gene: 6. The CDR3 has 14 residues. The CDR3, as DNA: TGTGCCAGCAGCTTGGATCTAGCGGGTGGCGAGCAGTTCTTC. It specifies CASSLDLAGGEQFF.

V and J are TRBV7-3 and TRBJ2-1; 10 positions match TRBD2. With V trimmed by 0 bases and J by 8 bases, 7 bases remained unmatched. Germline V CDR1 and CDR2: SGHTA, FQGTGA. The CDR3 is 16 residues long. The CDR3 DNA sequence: TGTGCCAGCAGCTTAACCTCACTAGCGGGGCTCGATGAGCAGTTCTTC. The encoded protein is CASSLTSLAGLDEQFF. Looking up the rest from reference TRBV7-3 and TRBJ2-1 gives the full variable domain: GAGVSQTPSNKVTEKGKYVELRCDPISGHTALYWYRQSLGQGPEFLIYFQGTGAADDSGLPNDRFFAVRPEGSVSTLKIQRTERGDSAVYLCASSLTSLAGLDEQFFGPGTRLTVL.

This CDR3 is CASSQGAGTSGRNEQFF. In DNA, the CDR3 is TGTGCCAGCAGCCAAGGGGCGGGGACTAGCGGGCGTAATGAGCAGTTCTTC. The chain links TRBV11-2 to TRBJ2-1; 12 bases are a match to TRBD2. Trimming cost V 5 bases and J 7 bases; bases outside gene matches: 12. Germline CDR1 SGHAT, CDR2 FQNNGV. This CDR3 is 17 amino acids long.

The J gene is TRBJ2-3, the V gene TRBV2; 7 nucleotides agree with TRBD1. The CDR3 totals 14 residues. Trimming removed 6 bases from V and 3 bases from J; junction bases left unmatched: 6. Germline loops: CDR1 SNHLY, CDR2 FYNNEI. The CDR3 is CASSRQGWTDTQYF. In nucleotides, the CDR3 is TGTGCCAGCAGCCGACAGGGATGGACAGATACGCAGTATTTT.

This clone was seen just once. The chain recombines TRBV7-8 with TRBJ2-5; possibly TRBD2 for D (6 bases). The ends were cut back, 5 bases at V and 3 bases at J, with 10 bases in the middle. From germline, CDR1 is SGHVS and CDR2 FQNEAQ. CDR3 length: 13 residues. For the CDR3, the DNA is TGTGCCAGCAGCCGGGACTTCGAAGAGACCCAGTACTTC. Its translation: CASSRDFEETQYF.

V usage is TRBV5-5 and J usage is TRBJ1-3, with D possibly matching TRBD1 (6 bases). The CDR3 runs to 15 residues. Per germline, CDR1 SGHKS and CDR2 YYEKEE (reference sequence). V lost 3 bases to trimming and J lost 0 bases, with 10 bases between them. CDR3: CASSWDIDSGNTIYF. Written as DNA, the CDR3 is TGTGCCAGCAGCTGGGACATCGACTCTGGAAACACCATATATTTT.

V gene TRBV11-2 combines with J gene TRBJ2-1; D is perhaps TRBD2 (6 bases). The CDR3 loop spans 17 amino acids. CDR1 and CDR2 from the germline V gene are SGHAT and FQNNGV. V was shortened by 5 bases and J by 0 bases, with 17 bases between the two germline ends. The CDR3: CASSQRERGSSYNEQFF. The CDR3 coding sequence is TGTGCCAGCAGCCAAAGAGAACGGGGGAGCTCCTACAATGAGCAGTTCTTC.

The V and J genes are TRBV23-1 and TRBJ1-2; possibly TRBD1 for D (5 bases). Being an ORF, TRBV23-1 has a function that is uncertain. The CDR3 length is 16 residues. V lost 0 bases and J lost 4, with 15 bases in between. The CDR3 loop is CASSQSRVSPLYGYTF. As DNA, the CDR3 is TGCGCCAGCAGTCAATCCAGGGTCTCTCCCCTCTATGGCTACACCTTC.

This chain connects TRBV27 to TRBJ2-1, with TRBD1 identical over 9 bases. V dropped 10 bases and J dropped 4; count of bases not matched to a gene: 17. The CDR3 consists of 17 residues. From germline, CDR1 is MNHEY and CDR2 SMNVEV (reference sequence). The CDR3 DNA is TGTGCCACCAGACCGGCCGGGACAGGGATAAATTACAATGAGCAGTTCTTC. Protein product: CATRPAGTGINYNEQFF.

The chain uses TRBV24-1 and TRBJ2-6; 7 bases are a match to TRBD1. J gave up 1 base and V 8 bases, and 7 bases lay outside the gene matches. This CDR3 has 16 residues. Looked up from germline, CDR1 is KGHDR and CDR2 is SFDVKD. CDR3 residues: CATMSLDRSGANVLTF. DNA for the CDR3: TGTGCCACCATGTCATTGGACAGGTCTGGGGCCAACGTCCTGACTTTC.

The CDR3 region is CASSSQGSSYNSPLHF. In nucleotides, the CDR3 is TGTGCCAGCAGCTCACAGGGAAGCTCCTATAATTCACCCCTCCACTTT. The chain is built from TRBV7-9 and TRBJ1-6; TRBD1 is a possible D gene (6 bases). Trimming took off 4 bases at V and 0 bases at J, with 10 bases between the two ends. CDR3 size: 16 residues. CDR1 is SEHNR, CDR2 FQNEAQ, per germline (reference sequence).

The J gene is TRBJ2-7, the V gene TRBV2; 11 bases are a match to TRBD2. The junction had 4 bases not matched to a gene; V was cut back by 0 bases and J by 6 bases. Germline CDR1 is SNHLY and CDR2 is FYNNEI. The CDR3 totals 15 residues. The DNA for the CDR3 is TGTGCCAGCAGTGAAGCACTAGCGGGAGATCTCGAGCAGTACTTC. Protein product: CASSEALAGDLEQYF.

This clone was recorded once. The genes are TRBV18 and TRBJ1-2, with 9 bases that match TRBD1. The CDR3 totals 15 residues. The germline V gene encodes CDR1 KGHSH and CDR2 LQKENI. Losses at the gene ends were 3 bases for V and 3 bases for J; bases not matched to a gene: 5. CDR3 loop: CASSPGTGNDYGYTF. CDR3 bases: TGTGCCAGCTCACCCGGGACAGGGAATGACTATGGCTACACCTTC.

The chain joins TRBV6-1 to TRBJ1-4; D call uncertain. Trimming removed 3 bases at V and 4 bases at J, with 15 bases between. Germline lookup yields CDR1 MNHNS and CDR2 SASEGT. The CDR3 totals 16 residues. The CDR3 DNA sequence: TGTGCCAGCAGTGACAGTCGCCAGACTTATAATGAAAAACTGTTTTTT. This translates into CASSDSRQTYNEKLFF.

CDR3 region: CASTQGQAYQETQYF. Written as DNA, the CDR3 is TGTGCCAGCACCCAGGGACAGGCATATCAAGAGACCCAGTACTTC. The chain has TRBV2 and TRBJ2-5; 8 nucleotides line up with TRBD1. Trimming at V came to 7 bases and at J to 2 bases, leaving 9 bases not matched to a gene. The CDR3 runs 15 residues. Germline V gene lookup returns CDR1 SNHLY and CDR2 FYNNEI.

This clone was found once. The CDR3 DNA sequence: TGTGCCAGTAGTTACCCGGGACAGGGGGCAGGGGAGCTGTTTTTT. Protein product: CASSYPGQGAGELFF. The chain couples TRBV19 to TRBJ2-2, with 12 positions matching TRBD1. CDR1 and CDR2 (germline): LNHDA, SQIVND (reference sequence). With 5 bases clipped from V and 8 bases from J, the junction kept 6 bases outside the gene matches. The CDR3 is 15 residues long.

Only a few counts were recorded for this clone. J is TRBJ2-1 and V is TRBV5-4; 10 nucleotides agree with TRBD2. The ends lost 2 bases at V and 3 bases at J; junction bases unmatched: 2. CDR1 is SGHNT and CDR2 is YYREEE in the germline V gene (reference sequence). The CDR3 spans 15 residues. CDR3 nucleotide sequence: TGTGCCAGCAGCTTCGCTAGCGGGAGCTACAATGAGCAGTTCTTC. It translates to CASSFASGSYNEQFF.

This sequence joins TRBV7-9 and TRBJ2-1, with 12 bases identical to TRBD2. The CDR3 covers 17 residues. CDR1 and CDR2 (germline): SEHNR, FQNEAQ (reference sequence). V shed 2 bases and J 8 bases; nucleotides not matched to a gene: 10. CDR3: CASSLSARASGRDEQFF. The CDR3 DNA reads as TGTGCCAGCAGCTTAAGCGCCCGGGCTAGCGGGAGGGATGAGCAGTTCTTC.